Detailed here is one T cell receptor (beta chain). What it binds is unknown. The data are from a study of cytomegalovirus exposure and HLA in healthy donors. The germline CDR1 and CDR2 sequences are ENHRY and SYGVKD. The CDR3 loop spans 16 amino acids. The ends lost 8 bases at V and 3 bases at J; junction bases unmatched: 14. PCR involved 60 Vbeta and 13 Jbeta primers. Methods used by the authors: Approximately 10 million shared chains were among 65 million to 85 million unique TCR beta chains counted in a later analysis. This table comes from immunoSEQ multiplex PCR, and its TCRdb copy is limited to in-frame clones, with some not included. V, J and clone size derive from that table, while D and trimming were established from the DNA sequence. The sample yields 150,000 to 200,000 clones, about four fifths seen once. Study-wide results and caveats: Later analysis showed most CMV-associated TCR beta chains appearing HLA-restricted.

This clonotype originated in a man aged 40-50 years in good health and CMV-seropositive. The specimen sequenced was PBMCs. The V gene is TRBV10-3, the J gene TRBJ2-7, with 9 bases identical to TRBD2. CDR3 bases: TGTGCCATCGGGACAGCGACTAGCGGAGAACTCTACGAGCAGTACTTC. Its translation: CAIGTATSGELYEQYF.